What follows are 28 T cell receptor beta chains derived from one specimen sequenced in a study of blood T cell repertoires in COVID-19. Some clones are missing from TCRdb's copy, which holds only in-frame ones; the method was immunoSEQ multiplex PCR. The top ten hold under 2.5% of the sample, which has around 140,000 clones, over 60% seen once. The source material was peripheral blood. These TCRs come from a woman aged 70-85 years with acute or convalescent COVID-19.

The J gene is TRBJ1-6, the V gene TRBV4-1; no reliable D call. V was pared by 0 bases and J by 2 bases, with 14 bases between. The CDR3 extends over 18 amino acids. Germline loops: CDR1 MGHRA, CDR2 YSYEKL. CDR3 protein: CASSQDYGEGTYNSPLHF. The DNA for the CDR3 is TGCGCCAGCAGCCAAGATTACGGGGAAGGGACCTATAATTCACCCCTCCACTTT.

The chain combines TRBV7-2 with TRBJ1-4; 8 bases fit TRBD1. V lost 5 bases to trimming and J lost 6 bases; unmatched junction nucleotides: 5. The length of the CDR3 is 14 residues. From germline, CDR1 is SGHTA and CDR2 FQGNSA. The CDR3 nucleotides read TGTGCCAGCAGCCCACAGGGGGGGGATGAAAAACTGTTTTTT. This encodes CASSPQGGDEKLFF.

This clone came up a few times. Written as DNA, the CDR3 is TGCGCCAGCAGCTTGGCTAGCGGGACATACAATGAGCAGTTCTTC. Translating it yields CASSLASGTYNEQFF. V is TRBV5-1 and J is TRBJ2-1, with 9 bases identical to TRBD2. V trimming: 0 bases; J trimming: 4 bases; junction bases outside the gene matches: 2. This CDR3 has 15 amino acids. CDR1 is SGHRS, CDR2 YFSETQ, per germline.

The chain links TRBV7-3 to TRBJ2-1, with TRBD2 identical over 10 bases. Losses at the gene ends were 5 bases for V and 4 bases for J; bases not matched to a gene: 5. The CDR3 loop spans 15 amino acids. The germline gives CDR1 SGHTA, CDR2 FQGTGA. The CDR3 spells CASSRAGGQYNEQFF. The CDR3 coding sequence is TGTGCCAGCAGCCGAGCGGGAGGGCAGTACAATGAGCAGTTCTTC.

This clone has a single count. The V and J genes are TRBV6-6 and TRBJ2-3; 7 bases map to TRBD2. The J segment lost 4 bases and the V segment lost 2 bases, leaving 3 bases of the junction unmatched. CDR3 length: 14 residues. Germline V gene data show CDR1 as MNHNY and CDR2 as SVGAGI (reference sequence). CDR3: CASSYEGGSDTQYF. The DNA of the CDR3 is TGTGCCAGCAGTTACGAGGGAGGGTCAGATACGCAGTATTTT.

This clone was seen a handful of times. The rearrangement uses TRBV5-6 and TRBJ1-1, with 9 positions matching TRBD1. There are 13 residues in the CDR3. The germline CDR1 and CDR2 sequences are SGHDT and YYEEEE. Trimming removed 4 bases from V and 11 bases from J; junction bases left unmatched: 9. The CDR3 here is CASSLGTGRGAFF. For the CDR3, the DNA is TGTGCCAGCAGCCTGGGGACAGGGCGCGGGGCTTTCTTT.

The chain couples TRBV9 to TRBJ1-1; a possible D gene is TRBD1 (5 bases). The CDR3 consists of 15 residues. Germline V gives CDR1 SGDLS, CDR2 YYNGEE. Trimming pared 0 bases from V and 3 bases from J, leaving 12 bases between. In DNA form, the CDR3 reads TGTGCCAGCAGCGTAGGACTAGCGGGGGACACTGAAGCTTTCTTT. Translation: CASSVGLAGDTEAFF. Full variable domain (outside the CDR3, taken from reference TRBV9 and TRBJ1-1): DSGVTQTPKHLITATGQRVTLRCSPRSGDLSVYWYQQSLDQGLQFLIQYYNGEERAKGNILERFSAQQFPDLHSELNLSSLELGDSALYFCASSVGLAGDTEAFFGQGTRLTVV.

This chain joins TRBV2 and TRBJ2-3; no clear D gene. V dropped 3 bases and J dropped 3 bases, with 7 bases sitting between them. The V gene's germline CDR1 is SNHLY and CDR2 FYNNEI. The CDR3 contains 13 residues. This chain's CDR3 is CASSDNWTDTQYF. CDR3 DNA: TGTGCCAGCAGTGACAACTGGACAGATACGCAGTATTTT.

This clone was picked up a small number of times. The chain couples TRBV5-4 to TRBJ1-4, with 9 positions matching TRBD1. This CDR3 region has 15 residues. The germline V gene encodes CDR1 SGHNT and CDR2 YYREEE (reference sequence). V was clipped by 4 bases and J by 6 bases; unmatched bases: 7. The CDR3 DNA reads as TGTGCCAGCAGCCCTAAAGGGGACAGGGATGAAAAACTGTTTTTT. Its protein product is CASSPKGDRDEKLFF.

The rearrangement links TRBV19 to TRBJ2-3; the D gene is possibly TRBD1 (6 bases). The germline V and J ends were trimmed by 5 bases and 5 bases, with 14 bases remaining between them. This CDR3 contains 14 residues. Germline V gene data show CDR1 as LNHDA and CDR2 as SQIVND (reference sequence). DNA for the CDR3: TGTGCCAGTAGTCCTCAGGACAGTGAAGATACGCAGTATTTT. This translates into CASSPQDSEDTQYF.

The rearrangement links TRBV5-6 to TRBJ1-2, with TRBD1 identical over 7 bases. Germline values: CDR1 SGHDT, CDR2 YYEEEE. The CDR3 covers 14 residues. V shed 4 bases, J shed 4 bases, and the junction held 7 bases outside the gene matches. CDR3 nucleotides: TGTGCCAGCAGCACACTGCGACAGGGCTATGGCTACACCTTC. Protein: CASSTLRQGYGYTF.

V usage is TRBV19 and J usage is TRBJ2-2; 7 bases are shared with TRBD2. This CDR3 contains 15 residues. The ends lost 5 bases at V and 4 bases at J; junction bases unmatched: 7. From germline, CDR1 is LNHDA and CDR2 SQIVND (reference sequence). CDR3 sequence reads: CASSYLAVTTGELFF. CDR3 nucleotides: TGTGCCAGTAGTTACCTAGCGGTAACCACCGGGGAGCTGTTTTTT.

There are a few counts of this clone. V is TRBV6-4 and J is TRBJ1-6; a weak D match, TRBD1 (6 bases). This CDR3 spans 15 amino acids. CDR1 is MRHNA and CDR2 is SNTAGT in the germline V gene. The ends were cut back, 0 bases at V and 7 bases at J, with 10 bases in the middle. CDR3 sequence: CASSDSWQGNSPLHF. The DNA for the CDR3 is TGTGCCAGCAGTGACTCGTGGCAGGGGAATTCACCCCTCCACTTT.

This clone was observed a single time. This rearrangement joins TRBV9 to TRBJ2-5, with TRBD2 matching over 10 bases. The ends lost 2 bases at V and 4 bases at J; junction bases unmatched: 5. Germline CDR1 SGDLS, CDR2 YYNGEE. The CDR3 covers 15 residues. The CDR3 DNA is TGTGCCAGCAGCGTCGGGACTAGCGCAAGAGAGACCCAGTACTTC. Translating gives CASSVGTSARETQYF.

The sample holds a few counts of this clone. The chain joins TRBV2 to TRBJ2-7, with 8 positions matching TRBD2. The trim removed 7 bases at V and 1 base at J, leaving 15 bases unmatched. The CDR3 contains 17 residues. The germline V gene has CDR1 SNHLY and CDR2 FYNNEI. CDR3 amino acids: CASTPFWSASGSYEQYF. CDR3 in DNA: TGTGCCAGCACCCCATTCTGGTCGGCTAGCGGGTCCTACGAGCAGTACTTC.

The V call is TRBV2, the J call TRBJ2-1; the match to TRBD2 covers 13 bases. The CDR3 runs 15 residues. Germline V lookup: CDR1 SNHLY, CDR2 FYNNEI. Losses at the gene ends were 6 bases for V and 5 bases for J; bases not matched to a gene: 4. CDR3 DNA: TGTGCCAGCAGGCGGGGACTAGCGGGAAACAATGAGCAGTTCTTC. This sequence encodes CASRRGLAGNNEQFF.

CDR3 in DNA: TGTGCCAGCAGCCAACGAGTCTTATACGAGCAGTTCTTC. This sequence encodes CASSQRVLYEQFF. The gene calls are TRBV14 and TRBJ2-1; D not certain. The CDR3 runs 13 residues. Germline V CDR1 and CDR2: SGHDN, FVKESK. Trimming pared 2 bases from V and 10 bases from J, leaving 12 bases between.

The CDR3 sequence: CASGTGGPGKTQYF. CDR3 nucleotide sequence: TGTGCCAGTGGTACAGGGGGCCCAGGAAAGACCCAGTACTTC. V and J are TRBV28 and TRBJ2-5; 9 bases match TRBD1. CDR3 length: 14 amino acids. V was clipped by 9 bases and J by 6 bases; unmatched bases: 11. The germline V gene encodes CDR1 MDHEN and CDR2 SYDVKM.

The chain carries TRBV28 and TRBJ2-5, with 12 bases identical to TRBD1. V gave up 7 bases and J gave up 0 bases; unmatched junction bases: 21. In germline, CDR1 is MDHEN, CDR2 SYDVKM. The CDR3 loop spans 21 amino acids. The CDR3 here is CASNGGAGTGGEWGYQETQYF. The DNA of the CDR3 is TGTGCCAGCAACGGCGGCGCCGGGACAGGGGGCGAGTGGGGGTACCAAGAGACCCAGTACTTC.

The CDR3 region has the DNA TGTGCCAGCAGCTTTTCAACAGGGTCGGATGGAAACACCATATATTTT. It is translated as CASSFSTGSDGNTIYF. The chain recombines TRBV7-2 with TRBJ1-3, with D maybe TRBD1 (6 bases). V was trimmed by 3 bases and J by 3 bases, leaving 15 bases between them. CDR3 length equals 16 residues. Germline CDR1 reads SGHTA; CDR2 reads FQGNSA.

CDR3: CATSRYRVQETQYF. The CDR3 DNA reads as TGTGCCACCAGCAGATACAGGGTCCAAGAGACCCAGTACTTC. The chain is built from TRBV15 and TRBJ2-5, with D perhaps matching TRBD1 (6 bases). This CDR3 comprises 14 residues. V gave up 2 bases and J gave up 1 base, with 8 bases separating them. CDR1 is LNHNV and CDR2 is YYDKDF in the germline V gene (reference sequence).

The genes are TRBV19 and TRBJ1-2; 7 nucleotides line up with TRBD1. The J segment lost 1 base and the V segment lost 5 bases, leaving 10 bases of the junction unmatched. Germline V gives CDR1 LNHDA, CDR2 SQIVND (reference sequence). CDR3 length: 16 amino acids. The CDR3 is CASSFVDRAFNYGYTF. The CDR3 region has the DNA TGTGCCAGTAGTTTCGTAGACAGGGCCTTTAACTATGGCTACACCTTC.

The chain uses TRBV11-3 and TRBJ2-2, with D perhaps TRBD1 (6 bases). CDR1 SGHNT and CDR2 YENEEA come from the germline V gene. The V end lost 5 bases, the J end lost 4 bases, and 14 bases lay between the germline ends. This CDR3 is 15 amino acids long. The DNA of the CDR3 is TGTGCCAGCAGCCTACAGGGTTTGAGCACCGGGGAGCTGTTTTTT. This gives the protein CASSLQGLSTGELFF.

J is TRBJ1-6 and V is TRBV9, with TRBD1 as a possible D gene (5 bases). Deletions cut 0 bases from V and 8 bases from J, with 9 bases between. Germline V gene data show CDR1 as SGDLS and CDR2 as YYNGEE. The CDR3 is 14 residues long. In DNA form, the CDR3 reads TGTGCCAGCAGCGTAGGCAGGGTAGATTCACCCCTCCACTTT. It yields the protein CASSVGRVDSPLHF.

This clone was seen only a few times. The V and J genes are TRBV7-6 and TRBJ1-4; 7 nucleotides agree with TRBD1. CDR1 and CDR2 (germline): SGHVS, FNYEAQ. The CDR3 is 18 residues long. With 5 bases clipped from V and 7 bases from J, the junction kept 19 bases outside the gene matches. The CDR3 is CASSNSEQGSGIFEKLFF. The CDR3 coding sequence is TGTGCCAGCAGCAACTCCGAACAGGGGTCGGGAATTTTTGAAAAACTGTTTTTT.

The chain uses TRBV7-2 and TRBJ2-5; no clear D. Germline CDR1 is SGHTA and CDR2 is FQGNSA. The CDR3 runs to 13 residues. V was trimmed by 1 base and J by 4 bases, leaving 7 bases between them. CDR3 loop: CASSLGARETQYF. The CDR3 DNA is TGTGCCAGCAGCTTAGGGGCCCGAGAGACCCAGTACTTC.

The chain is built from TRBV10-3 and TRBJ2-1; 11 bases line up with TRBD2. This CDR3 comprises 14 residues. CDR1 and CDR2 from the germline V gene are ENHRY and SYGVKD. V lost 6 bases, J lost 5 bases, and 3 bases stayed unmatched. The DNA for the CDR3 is TGTGCCATCAGGGATAGCGGGAGGGACAATGAGCAGTTCTTC. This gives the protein CAIRDSGRDNEQFF.

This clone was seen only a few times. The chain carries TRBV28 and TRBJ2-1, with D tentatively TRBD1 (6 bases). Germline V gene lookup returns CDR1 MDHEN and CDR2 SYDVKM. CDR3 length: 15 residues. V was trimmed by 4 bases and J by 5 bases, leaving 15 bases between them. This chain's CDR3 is CASSSAGTNNNEQFF. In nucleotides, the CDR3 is TGTGCCAGCAGTTCTGCCGGGACAAACAACAATGAGCAGTTCTTC.